Presented here are 20 T cell receptor beta chains from one specimen sequenced in a study of early T cells in non-severe SARS-CoV-2 infection. Using its own MiXCR run on the 5' RACE reads, TCRdb lists one record per CDR3 protein. In the table there are about 83,000 distinct CDR3 sequences, roughly 13% of which are singletons. The sample comprised whole blood. The receptors were sampled from an adult who was a healthcare worker with PCR-confirmed SARS-CoV-2 infection or an uninfected control (not recorded which).

This clonotype has just a few counts. The V and J genes are TRBV6-1 and TRBJ2-2; 11 nucleotides match TRBD1. Trimming cost V 4 bases and J 5 bases; bases outside gene matches: 3. CDR1 and CDR2 (germline): MNHNS, SASEGT. This CDR3 spans 15 amino acids. The CDR3 loop reads CASSAGTGGTGELFF. CDR3 in DNA: TGTGCCAGCAGTGCCGGGACAGGGGGTACCGGGGAGCTGTTTTTT.

This clonotype came up a few times. The chain joins TRBV5-4 to TRBJ2-1; 9 bases agree with TRBD2. The CDR3 is made up of 15 amino acids. CDR1 is SGHNT, CDR2 YYREEE, per germline (reference sequence). The V segment lost 1 base and the J segment 6 bases; nucleotides outside the gene matches: 5. The CDR3 spells CASSLQAGGPNEQFF. DNA of the CDR3: TGTGCCAGCAGCTTGCAAGCGGGGGGTCCCAATGAGCAGTTCTTC.

This clonotype has only a few counts. The chain uses TRBV6-1 and TRBJ2-2, with D perhaps TRBD1 (5 bases). Germline V lookup: CDR1 MNHNS, CDR2 SASEGT. The CDR3 is made up of 13 amino acids. V lost 7 bases and J 4 bases, leaving 10 bases between the germline ends. The CDR3 region has the DNA TGTGCCAGCAACAGGATGGGCACCGGGGAGCTGTTTTTT. Its translation: CASNRMGTGELFF.

A few counts support this clonotype. The chain employs TRBV7-9 and TRBJ2-1, with D maybe TRBD1 (5 bases). The germline V gene encodes CDR1 SEHNR and CDR2 FQNEAQ (reference sequence). The CDR3 covers 15 residues. V dropped 5 bases and J dropped 3 bases, with 14 bases sitting between them. The CDR3 DNA sequence: TGTGCCAGCAGCAATGCCCAGGGAATCTACAATGAGCAGTTCTTC. It is translated as CASSNAQGIYNEQFF.

This clonotype has just a few counts. The genes are TRBV5-1 and TRBJ2-2; 9 bases map to TRBD1. The CDR3 length is 16 residues. CDR1 and CDR2 (germline): SGHRS, YFSETQ. With 7 bases clipped from V and 4 bases from J, the junction kept 11 bases outside the gene matches. Here the CDR3 reads CASPLGQGSATGELFF. The CDR3 nucleotides read TGCGCCAGCCCCCTAGGACAGGGGAGCGCCACCGGGGAGCTGTTTTTT.

This chain joins TRBV12-3 or TRBV12-4 and TRBJ2-1, with TRBD2 matching 10 bases. V lost 6 bases, J lost 4 bases, and 6 bases stayed unmatched. This CDR3 comprises 15 residues. The CDR3 DNA reads TGTGCCAGCAGGCTACCTAGCGGGGGTTACAATGAGCAGTTCTTC. Its protein is CASRLPSGGYNEQFF.

This clonotype was found a few times. The genes are TRBV5-6 and TRBJ2-3; 16 positions agree with TRBD2. After removal of 3 bases from V and 0 bases from J, the junction contained 10 bases not matched to a gene. This CDR3 contains 20 residues. CDR1 and CDR2 from the germline V gene are SGHDT and YYEEEE. CDR3: CASSSYPGLAGGASTDTQYF. The DNA of the CDR3 is TGTGCCAGCAGCTCCTACCCGGGACTAGCGGGGGGGGCTAGCACAGATACGCAGTATTTT.

The table lists this clonotype with many counts. The chain's CDR3 is CASSPVGGEVGAEAFF. The CDR3 DNA is TGTGCCAGCAGCCCCGTCGGTGGTGAGGTAGGAGCTGAAGCTTTCTTT. The chain links TRBV7-8 to TRBJ1-1; D is unresolved. The CDR3 is 16 amino acids. V was shortened by 5 bases and J by 6 bases, with 22 bases between the two germline ends. In germline, CDR1 is SGHVS, CDR2 FQNEAQ. Combining the CDR3 with reference TRBV7-8 and TRBJ1-1 gives the whole variable domain GAGVSQSPRYKVAKRGQDVALRCDPISGHVSLFWYQQALGQGPEFLTYFQNEAQLDKSGLPSDRFFAERPEGSVSTLKIQRTQQEDSAVYLCASSPVGGEVGAEAFFGQGTRLTVV.

The chain combines TRBV3-1 with TRBJ2-4; 8 nucleotides agree with TRBD1. The CDR3 is 14 residues long. V lost 1 base and J lost 9; bases outside the gene matches: 5. CDR1 and CDR2 (germline): LGHDT, YNNKEL (reference sequence). The CDR3 region is CASSQGGQAGIQYF. CDR3 bases: TGTGCCAGCAGCCAAGGGGGACAGGCTGGCATTCAGTACTTC. The full variable domain, completed using reference TRBV3-1 and TRBJ2-4, is DTAVSQTPKYLVTQMGNDKSIKCEQNLGHDTMYWYKQDSKKFLKIMFSYNNKELIINETVPNRFSPKSPDKAHLNLHINSLELGDSAVYFCASSQGGQAGIQYFGAGTRLSVL.

This clonotype appeared many times. V and J are TRBV12-3 or TRBV12-4 and TRBJ1-1; D remains unclear. V dropped 3 bases and J dropped 4 bases, with 15 bases sitting between them. This CDR3 has 15 amino acids. The CDR3: CASSFPQRGGTEAFF. DNA for the CDR3: TGTGCCAGCAGTTTTCCACAACGGGGTGGCACTGAAGCTTTCTTT.

The chain combines TRBV5-1 with TRBJ1-2; no clear D. Trimming shortened V by 0 bases and J by 3 bases, and 6 bases separated the two germline ends. Germline V gives CDR1 SGHRS, CDR2 YFSETQ. There are 13 residues in the CDR3. The CDR3 nucleotides read TGCGCCAGCAGCTTGGAACCCTACTATGGCTACACCTTC. Translating it yields CASSLEPYYGYTF.

This clonotype was recorded a few times. DNA of the CDR3: TGCAGTGCTAGCGGGGGGGCAATTATGAACATTCAGTACTTC. Translating gives CSASGGAIMNIQYF. The rearrangement uses TRBV20-1 and TRBJ2-4; 8 bases agree with TRBD2. V dropped 3 bases and J dropped 7; count of bases not matched to a gene: 8. Germline values: CDR1 DFQATT, CDR2 SNEGSKA (reference sequence). The CDR3 runs 14 residues.

This clonotype was seen only a few times. V usage is TRBV20-1 and J usage is TRBJ1-2; no definite D call. The V end was cut by 3 bases, the J end by 4 bases, with 12 bases between. CDR3 size: 13 residues. Germline V CDR1 and CDR2: DFQATT, SNEGSKA (reference sequence). CDR3 protein: CSARPSATYGYTF. The CDR3 bases are TGCAGTGCTAGGCCATCCGCTACCTATGGCTACACCTTC.

Remarks on this clonotype: This may stem from a read error, because a much larger clone lies one nucleotide away. The chain combines TRBV20-1 with TRBJ1-1; TRBD1 aligns across 8 bases. The CDR3 is made up of 13 amino acids. Germline CDR1 and CDR2: DFQATT and SNEGSKA (reference sequence). V shed 7 bases, J shed 1 base, and the junction held 5 bases outside the gene matches. DNA of the CDR3: TGCAGTGTCGGACAGGGCCGGAACACTGAAGCTTTCTTT. Translation: CSVGQGRNTEAFF.

This clonotype has at least ten counts. The chain recombines TRBV29-1 with TRBJ2-1; D unresolved. V gave up 5 bases and J gave up 5 bases, with 7 bases separating them. Germline CDR1 and CDR2: SQVTM and ANQGSEA. This CDR3 contains 11 residues. The CDR3 DNA is TGCAGCGTTCGCACCCACAATGAGCAGTTCTTC. Translating gives CSVRTHNEQFF.

This chain links TRBV7-9 with TRBJ2-5, with D perhaps being TRBD1 or TRBD2 (5 bases each). The CDR3 is made up of 14 amino acids. Germline CDR1 SEHNR, CDR2 FQNEAQ (reference sequence). V dropped 3 bases and J dropped 4 bases, with 12 bases sitting between them. In DNA, the CDR3 is TGTGCCAGCAGCTTCGAGGGGCGTCGAGAGACCCAGTACTTC. This encodes CASSFEGRRETQYF.

The chain links TRBV5-4 to TRBJ2-1; TRBD1 is a possible D gene (5 bases). This CDR3 is 13 amino acids long. Germline CDR1 reads SGHNT; CDR2 reads YYREEE (reference sequence). Trimming removed 4 bases at V and 8 bases at J, with 13 bases between. CDR3 bases: TGTGCCAGCAGCCCAGGACGCAGGGATGAGCAGTTCTTC. Amino acid sequence: CASSPGRRDEQFF.

Ten or more counts support this clonotype. The chain has TRBV7-9 and TRBJ1-3; unclear D gene. Trimming removed 6 bases from V and 8 bases from J, with 14 bases in between. The CDR3 runs to 13 residues. Germline lookup yields CDR1 SEHNR and CDR2 FQNEAQ (reference sequence). The CDR3 is CASSLLFTDTIYF. The CDR3 nucleotides read TGTGCCAGCAGTCTCCTCTTTACCGACACCATATATTTT.

This chain uses TRBV28 with TRBJ2-7; the match to TRBD1 covers 8 bases. V lost 6 bases, J lost 0 bases, and 4 bases stayed unmatched. The CDR3 sequence is 14 residues long. Germline CDR1 is MDHEN and CDR2 is SYDVKM. The CDR3 protein is CASSTGGTSYEQYF. CDR3 in DNA: TGTGCCAGCAGCACAGGGGGTACCTCCTACGAGCAGTACTTC.

There are many counts of this clonotype. The chain couples TRBV7-9 to TRBJ2-1; the match to TRBD2 covers 11 bases. The CDR3 totals 15 residues. Germline V gene lookup returns CDR1 SEHNR and CDR2 FQNEAQ (reference sequence). J lost 8 bases, V lost 3 bases, and 6 bases had no gene match. CDR3 DNA: TGTGCCAGCAGCTTGAGACTAGCGGGGACGGATGAGCAGTTCTTC. This encodes CASSLRLAGTDEQFF. Drawing the rest from reference TRBV7-9 and TRBJ2-1, the complete variable domain is DTGVSQNPRHKITKRGQNVTFRCDPISEHNRLYWYRQTLGQGPEFLTYFQNEAQLEKSRLLSDRFSAERPKGSFSTLEIQRTEQGDSAMYLCASSLRLAGTDEQFFGPGTRLTVL.